Listed below are T cell receptor beta chains from one sample, sequenced in a study of blood T cell repertoires in COVID-19. Sequencing was performed with immunoSEQ multiplex PCR; in TCRdb, only in-frame clones are kept and a portion is missing. The table records roughly 220,000 clones, 80% to 90% of them present only once. The sequencing sample was made of peripheral blood. Receptors originate from a young man who had recovered from COVID-19. Each CDR3 is given with its conserved first and last residue. Each record gives: J gene, V gene, CDR3 protein.

TRBJ2-7,TRBV6-4,CASSDIAGAGGPVQYF
TRBJ2-7,TRBV24-1,CATSGEGGREQYF
TRBJ1-1,TRBV5-1,CASSLATGTDLNTEAFF
TRBJ2-1,TRBV4-3,CASSARGGPYNEQFF
TRBJ2-2,TRBV7-9,CATHTTSNTGELFF
TRBJ2-7,TRBV13,CASRPGTGGYEQYF
TRBJ1-5,TRBV19,CASSTLGQGVLPQHF
TRBJ2-2,TRBV2,CASRGLAGALDTGELFF
TRBJ2-7,TRBV5-1,CASSLAGGPYEQYF
TRBJ1-5,TRBV18,CASSPIPGQGRGSNQPQHF
TRBJ1-1,TRBV10-3,CAISVDRDTEAFF
TRBJ1-2,TRBV9,CASSVARTGGELVYGYTF
TRBJ2-3,TRBV19,CASSISELAGGTDTQYF
TRBJ2-7,TRBV5-4,CASSSSLGSNEQYF
TRBJ2-7,TRBV5-1,CASSLRTERDEQYF
TRBJ1-2,TRBV5-4,CASSFDGTAYGYTF
TRBJ1-2,TRBV19,CASSPTGVGYGYTF
TRBJ1-2,TRBV6-4,CASSDSRTGLDGYTF
TRBJ2-1,TRBV10-2,CASGGGRGSGGYNEQFF
TRBJ1-2,TRBV2,CASRGATGGDGYTF
TRBJ2-1,TRBV6-6,CASSGRPGPNEQFF
TRBJ1-2,TRBV20-1,CSARDSYGYTF
TRBJ1-3,TRBV6-2/TRBV6-3,CASSVRADPGNTIYF
TRBJ2-7,TRBV21-1,CASSKTTSGGPHYEQYF
TRBJ2-1,TRBV4-2,CASSQVSWTIYNEQFF
TRBJ2-5,TRBV6-2/TRBV6-3,CASSFQRGLETQYF
TRBJ2-3,TRBV5-4,CASSSSGTDTQYF
TRBJ1-3,TRBV4-3,CASSQVLGGQAPRIYF
TRBJ1-2,TRBV13,CASSLAGLNYGYTF
TRBJ1-3,TRBV10-3,CAISEVGFRVGNTIYF
TRBJ1-2,TRBV27,CASSLIQGTGYTF
TRBJ1-5,TRBV19,CASSGTGEQPQHF
TRBJ1-6,TRBV18,CASSRGDSYNSPLHF
TRBJ2-5,TRBV21-1,CASSKPWTSGALQETQYF
TRBJ2-3,TRBV5-1,CASSLRDRDTDTQYF
TRBJ1-3,TRBV30,CAWSATVSGNTIYF
TRBJ2-7,TRBV6-5,CASSYSPGHSYEQYF
TRBJ2-1,TRBV6-5,CASSQKYHNEQFF
TRBJ1-2,TRBV27,CASGQYLNYGYTF
TRBJ2-7,TRBV7-2,CASSSGTSYEQYF
TRBJ2-2,TRBV27,CASRNRDNTGELFF
TRBJ2-3,TRBV10-3,CAISDGGSTDTQYF
TRBJ2-7,TRBV7-2,CASSLVGQGASYEQYF
TRBJ1-1,TRBV10-1,CASSYLQDRGDTEAFF
TRBJ1-4,TRBV6-5,CASSYNRGSNEKLFF
TRBJ1-3,TRBV5-4,CASSLDSGSGNTIYF
TRBJ2-3,TRBV25-1,CASSEERGGTDTQYF
TRBJ1-1,TRBV6-2/TRBV6-3,CASSYQGHPEAFF
TRBJ2-3,TRBV9,CASSVSLAGSTDTQYF
TRBJ2-1,TRBV7-8,CASSRPSQGLLFF
TRBJ2-7,TRBV29-1,CSVREQGAGEQYF
TRBJ1-1,TRBV5-1,CASSTSGSWTEAFF
TRBJ1-6,TRBV7-2,CASSPDRASVSPLHF
TRBJ1-2,TRBV5-1,CASRAFTGNYGYTF
TRBJ1-5,TRBV6-2/TRBV6-3,CASSYSEDQPQHF
TRBJ2-5,TRBV13,CASSSMGLAGGPGQYF
TRBJ2-4,TRBV7-8,CASSLHHWGEGKNIQYF
TRBJ1-1,TRBV14,CASSLMTGGTEAFF